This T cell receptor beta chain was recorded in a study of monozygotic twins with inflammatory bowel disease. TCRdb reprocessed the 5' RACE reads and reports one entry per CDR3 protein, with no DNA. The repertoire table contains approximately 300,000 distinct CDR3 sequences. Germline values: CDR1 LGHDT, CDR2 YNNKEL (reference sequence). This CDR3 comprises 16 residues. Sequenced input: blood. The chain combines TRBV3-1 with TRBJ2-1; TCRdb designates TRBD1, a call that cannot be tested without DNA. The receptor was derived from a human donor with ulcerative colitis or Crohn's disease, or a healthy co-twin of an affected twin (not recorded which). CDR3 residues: CASGRDRGIFYNEQFF.